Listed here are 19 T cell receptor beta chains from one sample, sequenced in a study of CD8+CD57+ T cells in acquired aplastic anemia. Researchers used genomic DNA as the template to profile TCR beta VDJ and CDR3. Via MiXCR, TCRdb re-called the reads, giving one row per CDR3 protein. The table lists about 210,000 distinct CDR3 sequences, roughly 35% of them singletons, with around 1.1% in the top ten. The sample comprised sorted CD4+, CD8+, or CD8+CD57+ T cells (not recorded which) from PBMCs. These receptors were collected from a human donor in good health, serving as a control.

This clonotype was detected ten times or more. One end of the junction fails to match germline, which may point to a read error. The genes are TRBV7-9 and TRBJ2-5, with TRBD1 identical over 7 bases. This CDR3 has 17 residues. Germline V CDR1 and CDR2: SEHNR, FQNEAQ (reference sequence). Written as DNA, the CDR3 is TGTGCCAGCAGCTTAGCCGGGACAGCATCCTTCCAAGAAACCCAGTACTTC. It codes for CASSLAGTASFQETQYF.

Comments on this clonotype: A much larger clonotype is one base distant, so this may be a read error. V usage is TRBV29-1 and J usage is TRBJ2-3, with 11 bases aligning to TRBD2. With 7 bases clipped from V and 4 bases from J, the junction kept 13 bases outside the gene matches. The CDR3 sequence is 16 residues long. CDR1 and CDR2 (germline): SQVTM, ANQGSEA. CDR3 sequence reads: CSGVQRTSGPADTQYF. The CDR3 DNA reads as TGCAGCGGAGTCCAAAGGACTAGCGGGCCCGCAGATACGCAGTATTTT.

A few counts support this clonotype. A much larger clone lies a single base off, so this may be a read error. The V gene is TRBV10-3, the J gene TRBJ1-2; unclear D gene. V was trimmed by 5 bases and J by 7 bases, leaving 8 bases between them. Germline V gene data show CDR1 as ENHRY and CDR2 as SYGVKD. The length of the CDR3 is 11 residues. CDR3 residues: CAISYFAGYTF. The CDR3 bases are TGTGCCATCAGTTACTTTGCTGGCTACACCTTC.

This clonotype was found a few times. CDR3 sequence: CASSLSWLGSGNTIYF. The CDR3 region has the DNA TGTGCCAGCAGTCTGTCTTGGCTTGGTTCTGGAAACACCATATATTTT. The rearrangement joins TRBV6-1 to TRBJ1-3; D is unclear. The CDR3 runs 16 residues. Per the germline V gene, CDR1 is MNHNS and CDR2 is SASEGT. V was trimmed by 5 bases and J by 1 base, leaving 15 bases between them.

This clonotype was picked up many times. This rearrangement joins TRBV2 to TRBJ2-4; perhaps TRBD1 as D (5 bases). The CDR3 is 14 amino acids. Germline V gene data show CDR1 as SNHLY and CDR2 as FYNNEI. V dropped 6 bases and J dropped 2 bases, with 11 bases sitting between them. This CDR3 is CASRLTASKNIQYF. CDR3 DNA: TGTGCCAGCAGACTGACAGCCTCCAAAAACATTCAGTACTTC.

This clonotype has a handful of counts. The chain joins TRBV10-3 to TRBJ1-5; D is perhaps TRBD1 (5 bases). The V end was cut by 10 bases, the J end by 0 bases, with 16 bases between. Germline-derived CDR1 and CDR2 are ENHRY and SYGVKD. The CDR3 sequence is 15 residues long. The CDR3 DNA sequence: TGTGCCAGCAGCCCCGACAGTTTTAGCAATCAGCCCCAGCATTTT. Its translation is CASSPDSFSNQPQHF.

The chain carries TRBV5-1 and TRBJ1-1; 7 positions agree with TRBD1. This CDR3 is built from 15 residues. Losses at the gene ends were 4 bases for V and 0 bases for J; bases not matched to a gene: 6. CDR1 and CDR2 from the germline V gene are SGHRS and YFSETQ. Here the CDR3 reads CASSLYTGVNTEAFF. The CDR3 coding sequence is TGCGCCAGCAGCCTCTATACAGGGGTGAACACTGAAGCTTTCTTT.

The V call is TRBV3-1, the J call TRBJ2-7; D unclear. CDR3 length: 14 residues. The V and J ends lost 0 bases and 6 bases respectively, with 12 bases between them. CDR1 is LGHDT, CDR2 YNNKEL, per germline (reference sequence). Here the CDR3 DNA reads TGTGCCAGCAGCCAAGACTCGAACCGGCGCGAGCAGTACTTC. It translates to CASSQDSNRREQYF.

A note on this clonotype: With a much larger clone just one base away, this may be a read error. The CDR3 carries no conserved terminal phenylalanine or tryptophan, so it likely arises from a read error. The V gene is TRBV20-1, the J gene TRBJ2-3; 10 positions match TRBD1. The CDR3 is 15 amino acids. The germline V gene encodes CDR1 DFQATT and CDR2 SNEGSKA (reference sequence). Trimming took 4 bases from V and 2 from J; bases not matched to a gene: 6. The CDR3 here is CSAKSGTGVTDTQYS. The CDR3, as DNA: TGCAGTGCTAAATCCGGGACAGGGGTCACAGATACGCAGTATTCT.

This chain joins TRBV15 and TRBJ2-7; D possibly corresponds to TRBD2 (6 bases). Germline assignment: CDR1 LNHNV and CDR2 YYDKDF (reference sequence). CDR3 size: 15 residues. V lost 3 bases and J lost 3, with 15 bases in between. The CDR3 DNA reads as TGTGCCACCAGCAGCCGGGGGACGGGGATCTACGAGCAGTACTTC. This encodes CATSSRGTGIYEQYF.

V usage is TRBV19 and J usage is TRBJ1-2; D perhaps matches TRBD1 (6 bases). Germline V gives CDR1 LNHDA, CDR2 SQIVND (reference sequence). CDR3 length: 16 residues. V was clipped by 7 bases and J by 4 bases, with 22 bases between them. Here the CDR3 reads CASKNPRTALGYGYTF. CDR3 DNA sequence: TGTGCCAGTAAAAACCCCCGGACAGCCCTTGGCTATGGCTACACCTTC.

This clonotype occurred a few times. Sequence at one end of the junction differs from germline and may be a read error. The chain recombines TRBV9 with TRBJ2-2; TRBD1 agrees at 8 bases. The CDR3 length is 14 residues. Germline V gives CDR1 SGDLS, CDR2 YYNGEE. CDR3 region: CTSTRTGFTGELFF. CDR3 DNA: TGTACCAGCACCAGGACAGGGTTCACCGGGGAGCTGTTTTTT.

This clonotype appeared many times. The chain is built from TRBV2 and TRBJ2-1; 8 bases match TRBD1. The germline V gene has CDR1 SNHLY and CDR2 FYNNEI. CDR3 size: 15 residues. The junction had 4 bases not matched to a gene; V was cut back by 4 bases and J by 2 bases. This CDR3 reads CASSAQGAPYNEQFF. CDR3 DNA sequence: TGTGCCAGCAGTGCCCAGGGGGCGCCCTACAATGAGCAGTTCTTC.

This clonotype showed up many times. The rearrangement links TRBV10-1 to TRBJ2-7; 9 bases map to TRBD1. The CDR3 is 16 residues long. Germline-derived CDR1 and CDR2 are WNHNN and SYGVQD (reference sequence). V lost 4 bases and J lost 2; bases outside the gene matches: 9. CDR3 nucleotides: TGCGCCAGCAGTGCAAAGCCGGGACAGGGCCCCTACGAGCAGTACTTC. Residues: CASSAKPGQGPYEQYF.

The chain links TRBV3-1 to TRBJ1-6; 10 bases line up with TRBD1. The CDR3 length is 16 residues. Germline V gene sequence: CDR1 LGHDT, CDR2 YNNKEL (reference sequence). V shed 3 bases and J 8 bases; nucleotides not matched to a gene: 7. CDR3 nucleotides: TGTGCCAGCAGCCAGGGCCTGGGACAGGGGCATTCACCCCTCCACTTT. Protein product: CASSQGLGQGHSPLHF.

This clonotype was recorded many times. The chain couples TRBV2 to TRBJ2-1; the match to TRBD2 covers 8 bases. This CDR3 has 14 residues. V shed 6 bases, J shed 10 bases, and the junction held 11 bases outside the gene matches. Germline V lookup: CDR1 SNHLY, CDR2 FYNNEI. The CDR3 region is CASSRGSSGEEQFF. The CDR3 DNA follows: TGTGCCAGCAGCCGGGGGAGTAGCGGGGAAGAGCAGTTCTTC.

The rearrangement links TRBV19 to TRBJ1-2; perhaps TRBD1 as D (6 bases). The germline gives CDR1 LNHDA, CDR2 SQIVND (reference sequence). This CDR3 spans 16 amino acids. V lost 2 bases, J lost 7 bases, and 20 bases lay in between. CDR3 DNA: TGTGCCAGTAGTATAAAGGGGGGCGAGATGGACGGTGGCTACACCTTC. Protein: CASSIKGGEMDGGYTF.

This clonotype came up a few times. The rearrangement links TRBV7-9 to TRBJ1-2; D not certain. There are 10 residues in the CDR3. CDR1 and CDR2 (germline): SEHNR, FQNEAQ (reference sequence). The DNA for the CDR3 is TGTTGGATCGGGGACTATGGCTACACCTTC. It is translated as CWIGDYGYTF.

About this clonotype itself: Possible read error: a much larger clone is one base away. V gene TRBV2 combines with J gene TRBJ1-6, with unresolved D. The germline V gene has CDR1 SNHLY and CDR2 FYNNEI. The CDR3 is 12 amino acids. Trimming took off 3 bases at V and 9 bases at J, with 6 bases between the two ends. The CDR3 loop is CASSDLGSPLHF. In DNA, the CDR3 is TGTGCCAGCAGTGATTTAGGTTCACCCCTCCACTTT.